Shown below are 29 T cell receptor beta chains from a single sample sequenced in a study of blood T cell repertoires in COVID-19. TCRdb's copy holds only in-frame clones and misses some; the assay was immunoSEQ multiplex PCR. The table includes 150,000 to 200,000 clones, 85% to 90% detected once. Sequenced input: PBMCs or T cells enriched from blood (not recorded which). The receptors here all came from a woman aged 45 to 65 who had recovered from COVID-19.

Details on this clone: Other DNA sequences from this sample encode an identical CDR3 as well. V usage is TRBV7-3 and J usage is TRBJ2-1, with TRBD2 matching 7 bases. The V segment lost 5 bases and the J segment 9 bases; nucleotides outside the gene matches: 7. Germline V lookup: CDR1 SGHTA, CDR2 FQGTGA. The CDR3 runs 13 residues. The CDR3 sequence: CASSPGTSVEQFF. In DNA, the CDR3 is TGTGCCAGCAGCCCAGGAACTAGCGTTGAGCAGTTCTTC. Full variable domain (remainder filled in from reference TRBV7-3 and TRBJ2-1): GAGVSQTPSNKVTEKGKYVELRCDPISGHTALYWYRQSLGQGPEFLIYFQGTGAADDSGLPNDRFFAVRPEGSVSTLKIQRTERGDSAVYLCASSPGTSVEQFFGPGTRLTVL.

The chain has TRBV9 and TRBJ1-2; no clear D. This CDR3 has 13 amino acids. The V and J ends lost 0 bases and 3 bases respectively, with 6 bases between them. Germline values: CDR1 SGDLS, CDR2 YYNGEE. CDR3 residues: CASSVGRDYGYTF. CDR3 sequence (DNA): TGTGCCAGCAGCGTAGGGAGGGACTATGGCTACACCTTC.

The rearrangement links TRBV6-2 or TRBV6-3 to TRBJ2-7; 8 nucleotides line up with TRBD1. The CDR3 totals 14 residues. V lost 8 bases and J lost 2; bases outside the gene matches: 8. The germline V gene has CDR1 MNHEY and CDR2 SVGEGT. The CDR3 loop is CASCSPGQAYEQYF. CDR3 bases: TGTGCCAGCTGTTCGCCGGGACAGGCCTACGAGCAGTACTTC.

The rearrangement links TRBV5-6 to TRBJ1-6, with D uncertain. Germline values: CDR1 SGHDT, CDR2 YYEEEE. The CDR3 has 14 residues. Trimming shortened V by 0 bases and J by 8 bases, and 9 bases separated the two germline ends. The CDR3 region is CASSLGQTYSPLHF. The CDR3 region has the DNA TGTGCCAGCAGCTTGGGGCAGACTTATTCACCCCTCCACTTT.

The chain has TRBV7-9 and TRBJ2-7, with a tentative D call TRBD2 (6 bases). Trimming shortened V by 1 base and J by 7 bases, and 11 bases separated the two germline ends. Germline values: CDR1 SEHNR, CDR2 FQNEAQ (reference sequence). The CDR3 consists of 13 residues. CDR3 in amino acids: CASSLVRGKEQYF. CDR3 DNA: TGTGCCAGCAGCTTAGTACGGGGGAAGGAGCAGTACTTC.

This chain joins TRBV25-1 and TRBJ1-2; D is possibly TRBD1 (6 bases). V lost 7 bases and J lost 5, with 14 bases in between. Germline V CDR1 and CDR2: MGHDK, SYGVNS. CDR3 length equals 13 residues. CDR3 nucleotides: TGTGCCAGCACTCCACAGGGCCCTTATGGCTACACCTTC. Translation: CASTPQGPYGYTF.

The chain couples TRBV2 to TRBJ1-2, with D possibly matching TRBD1 (5 bases). CDR1 SNHLY and CDR2 FYNNEI come from the germline V gene. The CDR3 loop spans 13 amino acids. The V end lost 4 bases, the J end lost 2 bases, and 8 bases lay between the germline ends. The CDR3 sequence: CASSGKGNYGYTF. The CDR3 bases are TGTGCCAGCAGTGGAAAGGGGAACTATGGCTACACCTTC. Full variable domain (missing parts from reference TRBV2 and TRBJ1-2): EPEVTQTPSHQVTQMGQEVILRCVPISNHLYFYWYRQILGQKVEFLVSFYNNEISEKSEIFDDQFSVERPDGSNFTLKIRSTKLEDSAMYFCASSGKGNYGYTFGSGTRLTVV.

V gene TRBV7-6 combines with J gene TRBJ2-4, with a weak D call TRBD1 (5 bases). V lost 5 bases and J 0 bases, leaving 17 bases between the germline ends. The length of the CDR3 is 17 residues. Germline V gene data show CDR1 as SGHVS and CDR2 as FNYEAQ. The CDR3, as DNA: TGTGCCAGCAGCCCAACAGGCGTACTCTTAGCCAAAAACATTCAGTACTTC. Protein product: CASSPTGVLLAKNIQYF. Full variable domain (outside the CDR3, taken from reference TRBV7-6 and TRBJ2-4): GAGVSQSPRYKVTKRGQDVALRCDPISGHVSLYWYRQALGQGPEFLTYFNYEAQQDKSGLPNDRFSAERPEGSISTLTIQRTEQRDSAMYRCASSPTGVLLAKNIQYFGAGTRLSVL.

J is TRBJ1-6 and V is TRBV7-3; D remains ambiguous. Trimming cost V 2 bases and J 4 bases, with 12 bases left between them. Germline V lookup: CDR1 SGHTA, CDR2 FQGTGA. CDR3 length equals 16 residues. In nucleotides, the CDR3 is TGTGCCAGCAGCTTAGACGGGGTGGGGTATAATTCACCCCTCCACTTT. Protein: CASSLDGVGYNSPLHF.

This clone was observed once. The chain employs TRBV9 and TRBJ2-2; a weak D match, TRBD2 (5 bases). The germline V gene encodes CDR1 SGDLS and CDR2 YYNGEE. V dropped 6 bases and J dropped 1 base, with 13 bases sitting between them. The CDR3 sequence is 15 residues long. CDR3 sequence: CASTTMGENTGELFF. The CDR3, as DNA: TGTGCCAGCACCACCATGGGAGAGAACACCGGGGAGCTGTTTTTT.

The V call is TRBV7-2, the J call TRBJ1-3; D might be TRBD1 (6 bases). Trimming stripped 1 base from V and 4 bases from J, with 20 bases between. Germline CDR1 is SGHTA and CDR2 is FQGNSA. CDR3 length equals 18 residues. CDR3 in DNA: TGTGCCAGCAGCTTAGACGGGGGGCGCTGGGGCTCCGGAAACACCATATATTTT. Translated, it gives CASSLDGGRWGSGNTIYF.

The chain is built from TRBV2 and TRBJ1-5; 7 bases map to TRBD1. Unmatched junction bases numbered 7, after V lost 4 bases and J lost 4 bases. CDR1 is SNHLY and CDR2 is FYNNEI in the germline V gene. CDR3 size: 15 residues. CDR3 sequence reads: CASSGVTGPNQPQHF. In nucleotides, the CDR3 is TGTGCCAGCAGTGGGGTGACAGGGCCAAATCAGCCCCAGCATTTT.

This clone was detected only once. The rearrangement joins TRBV4-3 to TRBJ2-7, with 7 bases lining up with TRBD1. V lost 0 bases, J lost 7 bases, and 9 bases stayed unmatched. This CDR3 region has 15 residues. Germline loops: CDR1 LGHNA, CDR2 YSLEER. The DNA for the CDR3 is TGCGCCAGCAGCCAAGACAGACAGGGAACGGGTGAGCAGTACTTC. The encoded protein is CASSQDRQGTGEQYF.

The chain couples TRBV9 to TRBJ2-1; 7 bases are a match to TRBD2. From germline, CDR1 is SGDLS and CDR2 YYNGEE. The CDR3 length is 15 residues. Trimming cost V 0 bases and J 9 bases; bases outside gene matches: 9. DNA of the CDR3: TGTGCCAGCAGCGTAGTAGGACTAGGAATCGCTGAGCAGTTCTTC. This gives the protein CASSVVGLGIAEQFF. Combining the CDR3 with reference TRBV9 and TRBJ2-1 gives the whole variable domain DSGVTQTPKHLITATGQRVTLRCSPRSGDLSVYWYQQSLDQGLQFLIQYYNGEERAKGNILERFSAQQFPDLHSELNLSSLELGDSALYFCASSVVGLGIAEQFFGPGTRLTVL.

As concerns this clone: The same CDR3 can be traced to other DNA sequences in this sample. The rearrangement uses TRBV6-5 and TRBJ1-1, with D perhaps matching TRBD1 (6 bases). The CDR3 has 14 amino acids. Germline V gene sequence: CDR1 MNHEY, CDR2 SVGAGI. V dropped 2 bases and J dropped 1 base, with 8 bases sitting between them. Here the CDR3 DNA reads TGTGCCAGCAGTTACGGACAGCCGAACACTGAAGCTTTCTTT. Its protein is CASSYGQPNTEAFF.

This chain connects TRBV15 to TRBJ2-1; 8 bases agree with TRBD1. CDR3 length: 15 amino acids. The germline gives CDR1 LNHNV, CDR2 YYDKDF (reference sequence). The J segment lost 4 bases and the V segment lost 0 bases, leaving 2 bases of the junction unmatched. The CDR3 protein is CATSRETGAYNEQFF. The CDR3 DNA reads as TGTGCCACCAGCAGAGAGACAGGGGCTTACAATGAGCAGTTCTTC.

The chain links TRBV2 to TRBJ2-3, with 7 bases matching TRBD2. This CDR3 contains 13 residues. J gave up 2 bases and V 6 bases, and 2 bases lay outside the gene matches. The germline gives CDR1 SNHLY, CDR2 FYNNEI. CDR3 sequence reads: CASRGTTTDTQYF. CDR3 sequence (DNA): TGTGCCAGCAGAGGGACTACCACAGATACGCAGTATTTT.

This chain joins TRBV5-6 and TRBJ1-2; TRBD1 matches at 10 bases. V dropped 7 bases and J dropped 7; count of bases not matched to a gene: 10. The germline gives CDR1 SGHDT, CDR2 YYEEEE. CDR3 length equals 14 residues. The DNA of the CDR3 is TGTGCCAGCCAGGACAGGGGGAGATCACCTGGCTACACCTTC. Amino acids: CASQDRGRSPGYTF. Full variable domain (remainder filled in from reference TRBV5-6 and TRBJ1-2): DAGVTQSPTHLIKTRGQQVTLRCSPKSGHDTVSWYQQALGQGPQFIFQYYEEEERQRGNFPDRFSGHQFPNYSSELNVNALLLGDSALYLCASQDRGRSPGYTFGSGTRLTVV.

The chain joins TRBV7-3 to TRBJ2-3; unclear D gene. This CDR3 comprises 16 residues. V shed 5 bases and J shed 2 bases, with 17 bases lying between them. The germline V gene has CDR1 SGHTA and CDR2 FQGTGA. CDR3 amino acids: CASSTSLTGPTDTQYF. CDR3 nucleotide sequence: TGTGCCAGCAGCACTTCCCTTACGGGTCCCACAGATACGCAGTATTTT.

This chain joins TRBV24-1 and TRBJ2-1; the match to TRBD1 covers 7 bases. Germline V gives CDR1 KGHDR, CDR2 SFDVKD. The junction had 3 bases not matched to a gene; V was cut back by 9 bases and J by 8 bases. The CDR3 is 11 amino acids. CDR3 sequence reads: CATSQGHEQFF. For the CDR3, the DNA is TGTGCCACCTCACAGGGGCATGAGCAGTTCTTC.

The chain couples TRBV9 to TRBJ2-1, with 11 bases fitting TRBD2. The length of the CDR3 is 18 residues. Germline V lookup: CDR1 SGDLS, CDR2 YYNGEE. The V segment lost 0 bases and the J segment 2 bases; nucleotides outside the gene matches: 7. DNA of the CDR3: TGTGCCAGCAGCGTAGCTAGCGGGGGGTTAAGGACCTACAATGAGCAGTTCTTC. Translating it yields CASSVASGGLRTYNEQFF.

This chain uses TRBV14 with TRBJ2-7; 9 nucleotides line up with TRBD1. The junction had 3 bases not matched to a gene; V was cut back by 3 bases and J by 0 bases. Germline V gene data show CDR1 as SGHDN and CDR2 as FVKESK. The CDR3 spans 15 residues. In nucleotides, the CDR3 is TGTGCCAGCAGCCAGGGGGGACAGGGCTCCTACGAGCAGTACTTC. Its translation: CASSQGGQGSYEQYF.

This clone was recorded at least ten times. J is TRBJ2-5 and V is TRBV13; D perhaps matches TRBD2 (5 bases). Germline CDR1 and CDR2: PRHDT and FYEKMQ (reference sequence). The germline V and J ends were trimmed by 3 bases and 1 base, with 12 bases remaining between them. This CDR3 has 15 residues. The CDR3 spells CASSFAGVGQETQYF. The CDR3 DNA reads TGTGCCAGCAGCTTTGCCGGGGTAGGCCAAGAGACCCAGTACTTC.

The chain combines TRBV30 with TRBJ2-3; D remains unclear. Germline V gene sequence: CDR1 GTSNPN, CDR2 SVGIG (reference sequence). This CDR3 spans 18 amino acids. Trimming took 0 bases from V and 0 from J, leaving 19 bases between them. As DNA, the CDR3 is TGTGCCTGGAGTGTCTTTGTCCGGGTCAGCTGGAGCACAGATACGCAGTATTTT. It encodes CAWSVFVRVSWSTDTQYF.

The table lists this clone with a count of one. The chain couples TRBV4-3 to TRBJ1-2, with TRBD1 as a possible D gene (6 bases). This CDR3 contains 14 residues. Trimming took 1 base from V and 7 from J, leaving 13 bases between them. Germline assignment: CDR1 LGHNA and CDR2 YSLEER. The CDR3 nucleotides read TGCGCCAGCAGCCAAGGAAGGGGGTTGACTGGCTACACCTTC. It translates to CASSQGRGLTGYTF.

J is TRBJ2-3 and V is TRBV2, with 8 bases aligning to TRBD2. The V segment lost 4 bases and the J segment 1 base; nucleotides outside the gene matches: 4. There are 15 residues in the CDR3. Germline V gives CDR1 SNHLY, CDR2 FYNNEI. The CDR3 DNA sequence: TGTGCCAGCAGTGGGCGGGGGGCCGGCACAGATACGCAGTATTTT. Translating gives CASSGRGAGTDTQYF. The full variable domain, its missing parts supplied by reference TRBV2 and TRBJ2-3, is EPEVTQTPSHQVTQMGQEVILRCVPISNHLYFYWYRQILGQKVEFLVSFYNNEISEKSEIFDDQFSVERPDGSNFTLKIRSTKLEDSAMYFCASSGRGAGTDTQYFGPGTRLTVL.

The V gene is TRBV9, the J gene TRBJ2-5; the D gene is possibly TRBD2 (6 bases). Germline assignment: CDR1 SGDLS and CDR2 YYNGEE. The CDR3 is 12 amino acids. V was pared by 7 bases and J by 1 base, with 8 bases between. The CDR3 spells CASGGGQETQYF. Written as DNA, the CDR3 is TGTGCCAGCGGGGGAGGCCAAGAGACCCAGTACTTC.

The chain joins TRBV10-3 to TRBJ1-1; a weak D match, TRBD1 (6 bases). The CDR3 loop spans 12 amino acids. V gave up 3 bases and J gave up 13 bases, with 15 bases separating them. In germline, CDR1 is ENHRY, CDR2 SYGVKD. The CDR3 is CAISEGAGVGFF. For the CDR3, the DNA is TGTGCCATCAGTGAAGGGGCAGGGGTGGGTTTCTTT.

The chain has TRBV11-3 and TRBJ2-3; D perhaps matches TRBD2 (7 bases). V was pared by 5 bases and J by 2 bases, with 11 bases between. From germline, CDR1 is SGHNT and CDR2 YENEEA. The CDR3 is 14 amino acids. In DNA form, the CDR3 reads TGTGCCAGCAGCCCGGGGGGCCCCACAGATACGCAGTATTTT. Its protein is CASSPGGPTDTQYF.